A selection of T cell receptor beta chains follows, all from one sample in a study of blood T cell repertoires in COVID-19. Clones were read by immunoSEQ multiplex PCR, and TCRdb kept only the in-frame ones, dropping some. The table includes roughly 74,000 clones, over 75% detected once. Sequencing was carried out using peripheral blood. These receptors originate from a man between 65 and 85 years old with active or convalescent COVID-19. Each CDR3 is given with its conserved first and last residue. D genes are given only for firm matches. Where a row states a size, it is once, few, many or the class of an expanded clone; other rows omit it.

CDR3 length	clone size	D gene	J gene	V gene	CDR3 DNA	CDR3 protein
14	.	TRBD1	TRBJ2-7	TRBV6-7	TGTGCCAGCAGTTACGGACAGGATGGGTACGAGCAGTACTTC	CASSYGQDGYEQYF
15	.	.	TRBJ2-1	TRBV3-1/TRBV3-2	TGTGCCAGCAGCCAAAGACAGTACTCCTACAATGAGCAGTTCTTC	CASSQRQYSYNEQFF
13	.	TRBD1	TRBJ1-2	TRBV19	TGTGCCAGTAGTAGGGGGACAGGGGATGGCTACACCTTC	CASSRGTGDGYTF
16	.	TRBD2	TRBJ2-1	TRBV4-2	TGTGCCAGCAGCCAAGATACGGCGACTAGCAGCAATGAGCAGTTCTTC	CASSQDTATSSNEQFF
15	.	TRBD1	TRBJ1-2	TRBV6-5	TGTGCCAGCAGTTCATCGGGACAGGGATCCTATGGCTACACCTTC	CASSSSGQGSYGYTF
15	few	.	TRBJ1-1	TRBV18	TGTGCCAGCTCACCACAAGCGACAGGGAACACTGAAGCTTTCTTT	CASSPQATGNTEAFF
14	once	.	TRBJ2-7	TRBV4-2	TGTGCCAGCAGCCCTGCCAGTGGCCCGGGCGAGCAGTACTTC	CASSPASGPGEQYF
17	.	TRBD2	TRBJ2-3	TRBV6-2/TRBV6-3	TGTGCCAGCAGTTTTACTGAGCGGGGGGGAGGCACAGATACGCAGTATTTT	CASSFTERGGGTDTQYF
15	.	TRBD2	TRBJ2-1	TRBV7-9	TGTGCCAGCAGCTTAGTAGCGGGGTCCTACAATGAGCAGTTCTTC	CASSLVAGSYNEQFF
13	once	TRBD1	TRBJ2-1	TRBV2	TGTGCCAGCAACCTGGACAGGATCGATGAGCAGTTCTTC	CASNLDRIDEQFF
14	.	TRBD1	TRBJ1-4	TRBV19	TGTGCCAGTAGTATGGGACAGGTCGATGAAAAACTGTTTTTT	CASSMGQVDEKLFF
15	once	TRBD1	TRBJ1-3	TRBV27	TGTGCCAGCAGTTTGGGGACAGGGGCTGGAAACACCATATATTTT	CASSLGTGAGNTIYF
13	.	.	TRBJ1-6	TRBV2	TGTGCCAGCAATGCAGGGAATAATTCACCCCTCCACTTT	CASNAGNNSPLHF
12	.	.	TRBJ1-3	TRBV19	TGTGCCAGTAGTATCGTTGAGGACACCATATATTTT	CASSIVEDTIYF
14	few	.	TRBJ1-1	TRBV19	TGTGCCAGTAGAAGACAGGTTGATGACACTGAAGCTTTCTTT	CASRRQVDDTEAFF
15	.	.	TRBJ2-2	TRBV6-5	TGTGCCAGCAGTTACCTAGCGCCTAACACCGGGGAGCTGTTTTTT	CASSYLAPNTGELFF
14	.	.	TRBJ2-3	TRBV29-1	TGCAGCGCCATAAACCGGGGGAGCACAGATACGCAGTATTTT	CSAINRGSTDTQYF
17	.	TRBD1	TRBJ1-2	TRBV15	TGTGCCACCAGCAGAGAATCCGGACAGGGGCAGATCTATGGCTACACCTTC	CATSRESGQGQIYGYTF
15	.	TRBD1	TRBJ2-1	TRBV4-1	TGCGCCAGCAGCCCTCGGACAGGGACTGGCAATGAGCAGTTCTTC	CASSPRTGTGNEQFF
14	.	.	TRBJ2-5	TRBV5-6	TGTGCCAGCAGCTTGGGTTCCCTTGCGGAGACCCAGTACTTC	CASSLGSLAETQYF
14	.	TRBD1	TRBJ2-2	TRBV9	TGTGCCAGCAGTCCGACAGGGGGCACCGGGGAGCTGTTTTTT	CASSPTGGTGELFF
15	.	TRBD1	TRBJ1-2	TRBV11-1	TGTGCCAGCAGCCCCGGGACAGGGACTCTCTATGGCTACACCTTC	CASSPGTGTLYGYTF
21	.	TRBD1	TRBJ2-2	TRBV4-2	TGTGCCAGCAGCCAAGATCGCCGATTAGACAGGGCCCTAACGAACACCGGGGAGCTGTTTTTT	CASSQDRRLDRALTNTGELFF
13	.	.	TRBJ1-1	TRBV7-9	TGTGCCAGCAGCTTTAGTGTGAACACTGAAGCTTTCTTT	CASSFSVNTEAFF
17	few	TRBD1	TRBJ2-3	TRBV18	TGTGCCAGCTCACGCTCCATAGGGACAGCGGGCACAGATACGCAGTATTTT	CASSRSIGTAGTDTQYF
14	few	TRBD1	TRBJ2-7	TRBV19	TGTGCCAGTAGTCCAGCGGGACAGGGGTACGAGCAGTACTTC	CASSPAGQGYEQYF
14	once	.	TRBJ1-2	TRBV2	TGTGCCAGCTCCGATGCGATCCGCCTCTATGGCTACACCTTC	CASSDAIRLYGYTF
16	.	.	TRBJ2-7	TRBV7-3	TGTGCCAGCAGCTTATTGAGCAGGGGAAAGTTCTACGAGCAGTACTTC	CASSLLSRGKFYEQYF
13	.	.	TRBJ1-2	TRBV27	TGTGCCAGCAGCTTGAGTACCAACTATGGCTACACCTTC	CASSLSTNYGYTF
14	.	.	TRBJ2-3	TRBV6-1	TGTGCCAGCAGTGAAGACCCTACCCCAGATACGCAGTATTTT	CASSEDPTPDTQYF
15	.	.	TRBJ1-5	TRBV6-5	TGTGCCAGCAGACCCGGGACTCTCGCCAATCAGCCCCAGCATTTT	CASRPGTLANQPQHF
10	.	.	TRBJ1-2	TRBV2	TGTGCCAGCGCGAGCTATGGCTACACCTTC	CASASYGYTF
15	.	.	TRBJ1-1	TRBV5-1	TGCGCCAGCAGCGACACACCGGGACAAAACACTGAAGCTTTCTTT	CASSDTPGQNTEAFF
14	.	.	TRBJ2-1	TRBV6-5	TGTGCCAGCAAGTTCGGAAGCGGCTACAATGAGCAGTTCTTC	CASKFGSGYNEQFF
13	few	.	TRBJ1-1	TRBV7-2	TGTGCCAGCAGCGCTAGGGGTTCCACTGAAGCTTTCTTT	CASSARGSTEAFF
16	few	.	TRBJ1-6	TRBV6-5	TGTGCCAGCAGTTTAACCGATTCAGGGGCTGGCTCACCCCTCCACTTT	CASSLTDSGAGSPLHF
16	.	TRBD2	TRBJ2-5	TRBV10-1	TGCGCCAGCAGTGAGTCGACTCGGGCGGGAGTGGAGACCCAGTACTTC	CASSESTRAGVETQYF
13	.	TRBD1	TRBJ1-2	TRBV30	TGTGCCTGCCGACAGGGAGCCAACTATGGCTACACCTTC	CACRQGANYGYTF
15	.	TRBD1	TRBJ2-1	TRBV27	TGTGCCAGCAACAAGGACAGGGGCTTTTACAATGAGCAGTTCTTC	CASNKDRGFYNEQFF
13	.	TRBD2	TRBJ2-1	TRBV28	TGTGCCAGCAGACTAGCGGGAGGCATTGAGCAGTTCTTC	CASRLAGGIEQFF
13	.	.	TRBJ2-2	TRBV7-8	TGTGCCAGCAGCTCCGGGAATTCCGGGGAGCTGTTTTTT	CASSSGNSGELFF
13	.	.	TRBJ2-1	TRBV9	TGTGCCAGCCAAAATTCGGGGTTCAATGAGCAGTTCTTC	CASQNSGFNEQFF
13	few	.	TRBJ2-5	TRBV2	TGTGCCAGCAGTGTACAGCCACAAGAGACCCAGTACTTC	CASSVQPQETQYF
12	.	.	TRBJ1-4	TRBV30	TGTGCCTGGGAAAGGGGGAATGAAAAACTGTTTTTT	CAWERGNEKLFF
14	once	TRBD1	TRBJ1-3	TRBV7-8	TGTGCCGGACAGGCGTTAGACTCTGGAAACACCATATATTTT	CAGQALDSGNTIYF
15	.	.	TRBJ1-6	TRBV28	TGTGCCAGCAGTGCTCACAGGAGCTTAGGGTCACCCCTCCACTTT	CASSAHRSLGSPLHF
15	.	.	TRBJ1-1	TRBV14	TGTGCCAGCAGCCAAGATCTCGGGGTGAACACTGAAGCTTTCTTT	CASSQDLGVNTEAFF
15	once	TRBD1	TRBJ2-4	TRBV28	TGTGCCAGCAGCCTGCAGGGGGCGTCCAAAAACATTCAGTACTTC	CASSLQGASKNIQYF
15	.	.	TRBJ1-6	TRBV27	TGTGCCAGCAGTTACAGGAGCGGGGCTAATTCACCCCTCCACTTT	CASSYRSGANSPLHF
15	.	.	TRBJ1-5	TRBV19	TGTGCCAGTAGTACCACAGGGAATAGCAATCAGCCCCAGCATTTT	CASSTTGNSNQPQHF
15	.	.	TRBJ1-5	TRBV2	TGTGCCAGCAGGGGGATTAGGGGATACAATCAGCCCCAGCATTTT	CASRGIRGYNQPQHF
14	.	TRBD2	TRBJ2-4	TRBV10-2	TGCGCCAGCAGCCTTAGCGGGAGGTGGAACATTCAGTACTTC	CASSLSGRWNIQYF
13	.	.	TRBJ2-7	TRBV3-1/TRBV3-2	TGTGCCAGCAGCCAAGATACCCAGGGCAAGCAGTACTTC	CASSQDTQGKQYF
13	few	.	TRBJ1-5	TRBV2	TGTGCCAGCAGGGTACAGAGCAATCAGCCCCAGCATTTT	CASRVQSNQPQHF